This T cell receptor (beta chain) was captured in a study of blood T cells in healthy people across ages. Primers used in a second PCR of about 6 to 11 cycles were a sample-barcoded 5' primer and a J-beta primer mix. MiXCR was run by TCRdb on the 5' RACE reads, yielding one entry per CDR3 protein. The data show hundreds of thousands of distinct CDR3 sequences, 29% seen once. CDR3 size: 13 residues. V dropped 6 bases and J dropped 6 bases, with 14 bases sitting between them. Each donor's blood draw was ten milliliters of peripheral blood. Source material: blood. The receptor's source is a woman of 80 years or more in good health. The chain combines TRBV12-3 or TRBV12-4 with TRBJ1-1, with D unclear. CDR3 loop: CASSPQVGSEAFF. DNA for the CDR3: TGTGCCAGCAGCCCCCAGGTTGGGTCTGAAGCTTTCTTT.